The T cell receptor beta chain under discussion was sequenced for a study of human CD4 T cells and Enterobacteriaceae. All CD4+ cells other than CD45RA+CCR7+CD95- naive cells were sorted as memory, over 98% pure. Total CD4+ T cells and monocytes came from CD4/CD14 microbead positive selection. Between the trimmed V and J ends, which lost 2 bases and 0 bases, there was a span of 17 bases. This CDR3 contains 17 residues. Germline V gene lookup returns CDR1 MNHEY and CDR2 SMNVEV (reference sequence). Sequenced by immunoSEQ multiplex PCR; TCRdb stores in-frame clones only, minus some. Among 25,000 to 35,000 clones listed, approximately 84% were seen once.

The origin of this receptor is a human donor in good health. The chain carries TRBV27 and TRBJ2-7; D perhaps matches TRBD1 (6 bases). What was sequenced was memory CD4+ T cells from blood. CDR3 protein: CASSLGDRDKSSYEQYF. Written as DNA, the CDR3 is TGTGCCAGCAGTTTAGGGGACCGGGACAAATCCTCCTACGAGCAGTACTTC.